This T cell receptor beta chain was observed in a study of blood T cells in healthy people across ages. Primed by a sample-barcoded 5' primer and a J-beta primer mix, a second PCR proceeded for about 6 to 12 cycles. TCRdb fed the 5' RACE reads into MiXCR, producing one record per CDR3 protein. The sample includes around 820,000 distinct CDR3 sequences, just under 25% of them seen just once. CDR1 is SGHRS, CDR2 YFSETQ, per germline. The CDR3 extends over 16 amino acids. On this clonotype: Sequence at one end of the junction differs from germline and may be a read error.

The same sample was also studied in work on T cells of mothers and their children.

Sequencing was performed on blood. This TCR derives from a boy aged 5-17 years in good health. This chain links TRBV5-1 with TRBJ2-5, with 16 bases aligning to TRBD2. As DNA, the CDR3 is TGCGCCAACAGCGGCGGGACTAGCGGGAGGGCCGAGACCCAGTACTTC. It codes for CANSGGTSGRAETQYF.